This entry features one TCR beta chain sequence. Its antigen remains unknown. This sample stems from a study of Ad26.COV2.S vaccination and SARS-CoV-2 variants. V dropped 5 bases and J dropped 4 bases, with 12 bases sitting between them. The CDR3 is made up of 13 amino acids. Per the germline V gene, CDR1 is SGHTA and CDR2 is FQGTGA. Assay used: immunoSEQ multiplex PCR; TCRdb lists only in-frame clones, some missing. The profile shows about 400,000 clones, approximately 89% of them singletons. This sample's treatment: some 20 received Ad26.COV2.S at low or high dose, single or two shots; roughly five received placebo; per-sample allocation not given. After the first vaccine or placebo injection, samples were drawn on day 63. Study-wide results and caveats: Recipients of vaccine and of placebo showed similar breadth of their non-spike TCR repertoires.

This sample comprised peripheral blood, obtained in a trial of Ad26.COV2.S vaccine versus placebo. The rearrangement uses TRBV7-3 and TRBJ2-7; no clear D gene. This TCR was recovered from a person aged 18-60 years who received the Ad26.COV2.S COVID-19 vaccine or a placebo. CDR3 coding DNA: TGTGCCAGCAGCCCGACGCCCGGGTACGAGCAGTACTTC. Its protein product is CASSPTPGYEQYF. The full variable domain, rest sourced from reference TRBV7-3 and TRBJ2-7, is GAGVSQTPSNKVTEKGKYVELRCDPISGHTALYWYRQSLGQGPEFLIYFQGTGAADDSGLPNDRFFAVRPEGSVSTLKIQRTERGDSAVYLCASSPTPGYEQYFGPGTRLTVT.